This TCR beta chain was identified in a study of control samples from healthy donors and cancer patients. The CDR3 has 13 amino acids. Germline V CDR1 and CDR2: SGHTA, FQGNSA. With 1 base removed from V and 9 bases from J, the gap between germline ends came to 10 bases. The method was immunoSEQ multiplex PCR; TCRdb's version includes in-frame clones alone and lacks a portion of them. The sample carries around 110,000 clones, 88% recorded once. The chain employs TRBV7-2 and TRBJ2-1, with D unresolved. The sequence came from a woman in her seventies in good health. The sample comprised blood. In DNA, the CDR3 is TGTGCCAGCAGCTTAGACGGCGCAGGTGAGCAGTTCTTC. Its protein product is CASSLDGAGEQFF. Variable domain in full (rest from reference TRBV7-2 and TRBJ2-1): GAGVSQSPSNKVTEKGKDVELRCDPISGHTALYWYRQSLGQGLEFLIYFQGNSAPDKSGLPSDRFSAERTGGSVSTLTIQRTQQEDSAVYLCASSLDGAGEQFFGPGTRLTVL.